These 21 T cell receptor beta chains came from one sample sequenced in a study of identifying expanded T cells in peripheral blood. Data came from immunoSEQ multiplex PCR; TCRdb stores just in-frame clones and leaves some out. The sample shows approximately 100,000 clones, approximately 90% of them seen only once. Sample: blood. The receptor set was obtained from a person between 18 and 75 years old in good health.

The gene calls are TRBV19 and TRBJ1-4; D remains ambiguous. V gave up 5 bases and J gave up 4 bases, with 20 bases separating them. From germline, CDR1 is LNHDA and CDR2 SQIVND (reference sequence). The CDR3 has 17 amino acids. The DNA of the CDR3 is TGTGCCAGTAGTTCCAAAACCGGGCCCCTCATTAATGAAAAACTGTTTTTT. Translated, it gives CASSSKTGPLINEKLFF.

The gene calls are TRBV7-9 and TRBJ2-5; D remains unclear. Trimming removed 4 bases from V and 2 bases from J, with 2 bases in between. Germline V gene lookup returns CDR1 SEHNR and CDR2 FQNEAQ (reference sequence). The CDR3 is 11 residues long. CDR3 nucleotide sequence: TGTGCCAGCAGCTCTCAAGAGACCCAGTACTTC. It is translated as CASSSQETQYF.

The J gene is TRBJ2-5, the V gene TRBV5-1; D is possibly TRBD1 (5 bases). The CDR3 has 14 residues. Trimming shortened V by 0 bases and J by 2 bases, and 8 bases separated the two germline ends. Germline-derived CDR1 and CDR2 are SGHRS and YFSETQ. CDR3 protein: CASSLGQQQETQYF. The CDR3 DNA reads TGCGCCAGCAGCTTGGGACAGCAGCAAGAGACCCAGTACTTC.

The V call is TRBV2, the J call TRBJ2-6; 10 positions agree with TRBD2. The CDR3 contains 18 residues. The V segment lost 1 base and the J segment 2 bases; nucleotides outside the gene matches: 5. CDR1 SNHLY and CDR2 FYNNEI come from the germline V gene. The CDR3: CASSEGSSGGAGANVLTF. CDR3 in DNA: TGTGCCAGCAGTGAAGGTTCGAGCGGGGGGGCTGGGGCCAACGTCCTGACTTTC.

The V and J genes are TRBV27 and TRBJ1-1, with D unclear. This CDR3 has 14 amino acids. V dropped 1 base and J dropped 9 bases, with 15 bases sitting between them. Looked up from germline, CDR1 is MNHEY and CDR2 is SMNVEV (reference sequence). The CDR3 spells CASSLLTTDLKAFF. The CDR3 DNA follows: TGTGCCAGCAGTTTATTAACTACCGACCTAAAAGCTTTCTTT.

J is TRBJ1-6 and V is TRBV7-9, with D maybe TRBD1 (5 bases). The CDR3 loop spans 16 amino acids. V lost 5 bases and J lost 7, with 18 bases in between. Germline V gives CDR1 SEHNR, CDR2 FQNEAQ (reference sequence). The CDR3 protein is CASSGESNPGNSPLHF. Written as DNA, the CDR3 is TGTGCCAGCAGCGGAGAGTCGAATCCAGGGAATTCACCCCTCCACTTT.

In DNA, the CDR3 is TGTGCCAGCTCACCACTTGCAGAGACCCAGTACTTC. This codes for CASSPLAETQYF. V is TRBV18 and J is TRBJ2-5; D not certain. This CDR3 has 12 amino acids. Germline-derived CDR1 and CDR2 are KGHSH and LQKENI. The V end lost 1 base, the J end lost 4 bases, and 4 bases lay between the germline ends.

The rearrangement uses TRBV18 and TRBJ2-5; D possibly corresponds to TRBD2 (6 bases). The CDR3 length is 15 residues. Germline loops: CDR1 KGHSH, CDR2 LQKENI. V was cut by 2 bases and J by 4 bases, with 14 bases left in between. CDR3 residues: CASSPTGGGLETQYF. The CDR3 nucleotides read TGTGCCAGCTCACCAACCGGGGGTGGCCTAGAGACCCAGTACTTC.

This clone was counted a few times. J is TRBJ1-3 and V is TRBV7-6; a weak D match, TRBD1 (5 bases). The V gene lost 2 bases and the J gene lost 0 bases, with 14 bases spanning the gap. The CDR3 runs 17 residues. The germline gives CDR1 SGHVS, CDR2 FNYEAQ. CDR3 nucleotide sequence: TGTGCCAGCAGCTTATATACCGAGGGACCCTCTGGAAACACCATATATTTT. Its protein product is CASSLYTEGPSGNTIYF.

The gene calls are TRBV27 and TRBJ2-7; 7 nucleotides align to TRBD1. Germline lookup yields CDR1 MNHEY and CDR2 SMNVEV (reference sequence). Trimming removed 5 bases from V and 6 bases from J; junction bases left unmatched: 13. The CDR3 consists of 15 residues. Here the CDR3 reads CASSPRQGMAREQYF. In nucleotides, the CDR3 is TGTGCCAGCAGTCCGCGACAGGGTATGGCACGCGAGCAGTACTTC.

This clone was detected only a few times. CDR3 coding DNA: TGTGCCAGCAGCTCGACAGGGACCGATAATTCACCCCTCCACTTT. Its protein product is CASSSTGTDNSPLHF. The V call is TRBV7-2, the J call TRBJ1-6, with TRBD1 identical over 7 bases. This CDR3 is built from 15 residues. Trimming at V came to 4 bases and at J to 5 bases, leaving 5 bases not matched to a gene. Germline CDR1 is SGHTA and CDR2 is FQGNSA.

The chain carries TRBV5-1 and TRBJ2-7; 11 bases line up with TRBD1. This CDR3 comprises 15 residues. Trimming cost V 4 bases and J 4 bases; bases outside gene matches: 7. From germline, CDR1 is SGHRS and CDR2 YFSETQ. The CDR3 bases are TGCGCCAGCAGCCGGGTAGGGACAGGGGGATACGAGCAGTACTTC. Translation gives CASSRVGTGGYEQYF.

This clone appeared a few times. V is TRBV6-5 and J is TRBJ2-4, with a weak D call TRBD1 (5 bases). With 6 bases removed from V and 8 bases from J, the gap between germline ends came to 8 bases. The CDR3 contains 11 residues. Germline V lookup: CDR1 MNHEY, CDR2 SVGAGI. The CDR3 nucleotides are TGTGCCAGCAGGGACATGGACATTCAGTACTTC. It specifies CASRDMDIQYF.

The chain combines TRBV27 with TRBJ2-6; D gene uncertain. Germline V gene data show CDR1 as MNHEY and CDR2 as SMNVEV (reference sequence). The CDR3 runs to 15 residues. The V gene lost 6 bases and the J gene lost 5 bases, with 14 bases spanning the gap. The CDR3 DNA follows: TGTGCCAGCAGCTCTCCCCACGACAGGGCCAACGTCCTGACTTTC. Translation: CASSSPHDRANVLTF.

In DNA form, the CDR3 reads TGCGCCAGCAGCCAAGAAGGGGTAGGTTCCGGGGGCGAAGAGACCCAGTACTTC. Translating it yields CASSQEGVGSGGEETQYF. The chain is built from TRBV4-3 and TRBJ2-5; D possibly matches TRBD1 or TRBD2 (6 bases each). The CDR3 consists of 18 residues. V gave up 0 bases and J gave up 3 bases, with 20 bases separating them. Germline V gene data show CDR1 as LGHNA and CDR2 as YSLEER.

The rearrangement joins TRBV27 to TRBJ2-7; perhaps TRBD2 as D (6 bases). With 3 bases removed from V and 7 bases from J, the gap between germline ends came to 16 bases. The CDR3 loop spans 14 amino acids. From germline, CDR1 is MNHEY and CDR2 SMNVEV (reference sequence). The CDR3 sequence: CASSLVGEGREQYF. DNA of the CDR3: TGTGCCAGCAGTTTGGTCGGTGAGGGGAGGGAGCAGTACTTC.

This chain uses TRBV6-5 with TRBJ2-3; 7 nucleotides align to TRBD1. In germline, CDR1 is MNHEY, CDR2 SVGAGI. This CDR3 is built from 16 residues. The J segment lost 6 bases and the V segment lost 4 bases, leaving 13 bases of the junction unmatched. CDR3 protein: CASSSRQGFVGDTQYF. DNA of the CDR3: TGTGCCAGCAGTTCGCGACAGGGTTTTGTAGGGGATACGCAGTATTTT.

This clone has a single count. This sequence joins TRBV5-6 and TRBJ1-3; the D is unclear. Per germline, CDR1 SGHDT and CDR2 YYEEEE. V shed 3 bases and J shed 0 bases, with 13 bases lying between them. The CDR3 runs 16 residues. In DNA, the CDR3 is TGTGCCAGCAGCTCTCGGTGGAGCACCTCTGGAAACACCATATATTTT. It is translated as CASSSRWSTSGNTIYF. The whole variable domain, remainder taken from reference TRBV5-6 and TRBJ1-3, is DAGVTQSPTHLIKTRGQQVTLRCSPKSGHDTVSWYQQALGQGPQFIFQYYEEEERQRGNFPDRFSGHQFPNYSSELNVNALLLGDSALYLCASSSRWSTSGNTIYFGEGSWLTVV.

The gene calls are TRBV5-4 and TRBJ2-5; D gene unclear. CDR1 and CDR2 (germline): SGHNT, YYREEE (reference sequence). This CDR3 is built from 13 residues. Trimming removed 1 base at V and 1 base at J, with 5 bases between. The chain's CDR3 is CASSLSPQETQYF. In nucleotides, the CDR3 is TGTGCCAGCAGCTTGAGTCCCCAAGAGACCCAGTACTTC.

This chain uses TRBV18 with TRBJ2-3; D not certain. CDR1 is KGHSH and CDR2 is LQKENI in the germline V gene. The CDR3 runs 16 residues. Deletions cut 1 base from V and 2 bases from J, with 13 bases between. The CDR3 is CASSPRRGPHTDTQYF. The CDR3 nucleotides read TGTGCCAGCTCACCACGAAGAGGACCACACACAGATACGCAGTATTTT.

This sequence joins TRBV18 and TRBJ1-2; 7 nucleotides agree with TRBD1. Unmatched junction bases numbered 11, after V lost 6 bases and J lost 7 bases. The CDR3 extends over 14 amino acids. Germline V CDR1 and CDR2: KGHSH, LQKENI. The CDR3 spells CASSPDRFFGGYTF. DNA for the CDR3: TGTGCCAGCTCCCCGGACAGGTTTTTTGGTGGCTACACCTTC.